This T cell receptor (beta chain) comes out of a study of T cells expressing NK-cell markers. Germline lookup yields CDR1 MGHRA and CDR2 YSYEKL. The CDR3 length is 15 residues. A remark on this clonotype: Its antigen is undetermined.

TCRdb re-called the 5' RACE reads and shows each CDR3 protein once, DNA omitted. The listing records around 470,000 distinct CDR3 sequences. Findings and caveats of the study: The dominant NKG2C+ clonotypes represented about 1.0-7.0% of CD8+ T cells in over 5 donors.

The chain joins TRBV4-1 to TRBJ2-3; no DNA is available, so the TRBD1 call from TCRdb remains unchecked. The sample was blood T cells: a sorted CD56 or NKG2C T cell subset, CD4+ or CD8+ T cells, or bulk PBMC T cells (not recorded which). This clonotype originated in a woman in her forties or fifties in good health. CDR3 in amino acids: CASRARGIFVDTQYF.